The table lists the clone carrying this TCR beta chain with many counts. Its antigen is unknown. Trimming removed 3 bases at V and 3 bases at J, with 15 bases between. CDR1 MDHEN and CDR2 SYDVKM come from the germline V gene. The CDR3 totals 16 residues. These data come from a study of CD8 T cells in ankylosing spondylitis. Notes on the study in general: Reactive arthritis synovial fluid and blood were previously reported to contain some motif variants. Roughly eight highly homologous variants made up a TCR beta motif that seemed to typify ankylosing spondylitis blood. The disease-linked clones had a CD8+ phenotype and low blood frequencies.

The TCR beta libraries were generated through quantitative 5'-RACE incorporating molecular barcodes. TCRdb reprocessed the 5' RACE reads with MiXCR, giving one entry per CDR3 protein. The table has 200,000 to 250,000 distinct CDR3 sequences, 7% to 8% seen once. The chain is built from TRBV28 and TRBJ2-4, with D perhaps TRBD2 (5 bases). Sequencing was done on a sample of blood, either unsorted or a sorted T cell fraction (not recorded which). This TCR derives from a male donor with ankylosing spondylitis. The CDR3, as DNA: TGTGCCAGCAGTTTGGAGGAAAGCGTAATCAAAAACATTCAGTACTTC. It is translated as CASSLEESVIKNIQYF.